This entry concerns a single T cell receptor (beta chain). What it binds is not known. This CDR3 has 15 amino acids. Trimming shortened V by 2 bases and J by 2 bases, and 12 bases separated the two germline ends. CDR1 MNHEY and CDR2 SVGEGT come from the germline V gene. A second PCR of about 7 to 12 cycles used a sample-barcoded 5' primer and a J-beta primer mix. From the 5' RACE reads, TCRdb called clonotypes with MiXCR, one entry per CDR3 protein. The table shows roughly 1,100,000 distinct CDR3 sequences, with around 25% occurring only once. The sample comes from a study of blood T cells in healthy people across ages. General study points: Naive CD4+ cell counts and diversity both ran higher in long-lived than in aged donors. Older age coincided with a roughly linear decline in TCR beta diversity per million T cells.

The same sample was also used in a study of T cells of mothers and their children.

The receptor comes from a girl aged 2-15 years in good health. The J gene is TRBJ1-2, the V gene TRBV6-2 or TRBV6-3, with D unresolved. The sample comprised blood. The CDR3, as DNA: TGTGCCAGCAGTTACGTTGAGGAGAGGAACTATGGCTACACCTTC. It specifies CASSYVEERNYGYTF.